This entry concerns a single T cell receptor (beta chain). This CDR3 region has 16 residues. Germline values: CDR1 SGHTA, CDR2 FQGNSA. J lost 8 bases, V lost 5 bases, and 9 bases had no gene match. This record comes from a study of blood T cell repertoires in COVID-19. Study-level information: Collection of acute and convalescent COVID-19 samples took place in the United States, Italy and Spain. The analysed material was cDNA or gDNA that came from T cells, B-cell-depleted T cells, or PBMCs.

Original processing methods: The assay estimated nucleated cells by amplifying reference gene primers. Profiling relied on immunoSEQ multiplex PCR, and the TCRdb table lists in-frame clones only, not all of them. V and J calls and clone size are those listed in that table; D and trimming were worked out from the DNA. The sample yields roughly 220,000 clones, about nine tenths seen once. The sequenced sample consisted of peripheral blood. The TCR comes from an elderly man with acute or convalescent COVID-19. The chain recombines TRBV7-2 with TRBJ2-1; TRBD2 aligns across 13 bases. CDR3 DNA sequence: TGTGCCAGCAGCGCACCGGGACTAGCGGGATTGGATGAGCAGTTCTTC. Encoded protein: CASSAPGLAGLDEQFF.